The rows below give T cell receptor beta chains drawn from one sample of a study of blood T cell repertoires in COVID-19. Only in-frame clones appear in the TCRdb table, and some are missing; sequencing was by immunoSEQ multiplex PCR. Seen here are fewer than 200,000 clones, around 90% observed once, and the top ten hold roughly 25%. Sequenced input: peripheral blood. The receptors derive from a man between 60 and 70 years old with acute or convalescent COVID-19. Each CDR3 is given with its conserved first and last residue. D genes are given only for firm matches. Not all rows give a size; the values are once, few, many and, for expanded clones, a class.

J gene | D gene | clone size | V gene | CDR3 protein | CDR3 DNA
TRBJ1-2 | TRBD1 | - | TRBV7-3 | CASSLTGAGYTF | TGTGCCAGCAGCCTAACAGGGGCTGGCTACACCTTC
TRBJ2-1 | - | - | TRBV5-5 | CASSPRFNEQFF | TGTGCCAGCAGCCCTAGATTCAATGAGCAGTTCTTC
TRBJ1-2 | - | - | TRBV7-9 | CASSLGGTNGYTF | TGTGCCAGCAGTTTAGGCGGTACGAATGGCTACACCTTC
TRBJ2-5 | - | - | TRBV11-3 | CASSPRAGWGETQYF | TGTGCCAGCAGCCCAAGGGCGGGCTGGGGAGAGACCCAGTACTTC
TRBJ1-5 | TRBD1 | - | TRBV27 | CASTPTGGANQPQHF | TGTGCCAGCACCCCAACAGGGGGCGCGAATCAGCCCCAGCATTTT
TRBJ1-3 | - | - | TRBV18 | CASSTAPGNTIYF | TGTGCCAGCTCGACAGCCCCAGGAAACACCATATATTTT
TRBJ1-1 | - | - | TRBV5-1 | CASGRDLRNTEAFF | TGCGCCAGCGGGAGGGATCTAAGGAACACTGAAGCTTTCTTT
TRBJ1-4 | - | - | TRBV7-9 | CASSASYEKLFF | TGTGCCAGCAGCGCGAGCTATGAAAAACTGTTTTTT
TRBJ2-5 | TRBD2 | - | TRBV11-3 | CASSLVGGSEGRETQYF | TGTGCCAGCAGCTTAGTAGGCGGGAGCGAGGGTAGAGAGACCCAGTACTTC
TRBJ1-1 | - | - | TRBV4-2 | CASSQEGRAGNTEAFF | TGTGCCAGCAGCCAAGAAGGAAGGGCGGGGAACACTGAAGCTTTCTTT
TRBJ1-1 | - | - | TRBV6-5 | CASSLVGSNTEAFF | TGTGCCAGCAGTTTGGTCGGGTCGAACACTGAAGCTTTCTTT
TRBJ1-1 | - | few | TRBV9 | CASSAHRNTEAFF | TGTGCCAGCAGCGCACACAGGAACACTGAAGCTTTCTTT
TRBJ2-7 | - | - | TRBV13 | CASSLGSGRSYEQYF | TGTGCCAGCAGCTTAGGGTCAGGGAGGTCCTACGAGCAGTACTTC
TRBJ1-1 | - | - | TRBV30 | CAWSLLVGAEAFF | TGTGCCTGGAGTTTACTAGTAGGAGCTGAAGCTTTCTTT
TRBJ1-2 | - | - | TRBV5-1 | CASSLASTALRSYTF | TGCGCCAGCAGCTTGGCCTCGACGGCCCTCAGGAGCTACACCTTC
TRBJ2-3 | - | - | TRBV19 | CASSPTRRDTQYF | TGTGCCAGTAGTCCAACTAGACGGGATACGCAGTATTTT
TRBJ2-7 | TRBD1 | - | TRBV4-3 | CASSQDLGRGPTRSGRYEQYF | TGCGCCAGCAGCCAAGATTTAGGCAGGGGGCCTACTCGGTCCGGGCGCTACGAGCAGTACTTC